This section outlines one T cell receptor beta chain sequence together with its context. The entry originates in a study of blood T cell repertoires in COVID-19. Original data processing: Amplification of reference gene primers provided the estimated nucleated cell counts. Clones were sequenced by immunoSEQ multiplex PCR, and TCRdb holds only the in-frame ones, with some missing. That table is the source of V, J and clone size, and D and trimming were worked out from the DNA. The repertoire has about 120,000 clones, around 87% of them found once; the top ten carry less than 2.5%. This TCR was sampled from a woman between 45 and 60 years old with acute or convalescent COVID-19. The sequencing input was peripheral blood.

In DNA, the CDR3 is TGTGCCAGCAGCTTGGATCGCAGGAACACTGAAGCTTTCTTT. This sequence encodes CASSLDRRNTEAFF. The chain has TRBV5-4 and TRBJ1-1; D is undetermined. The CDR3 loop spans 14 amino acids. The V gene's germline CDR1 is SGHNT and CDR2 YYREEE (reference sequence). Trimming pared 0 bases from V and 1 base from J, leaving 7 bases between.